This section outlines one TCR beta chain sequence together with its context. Its binding antigen is unknown. Nothing much larger sits one base from this clone, and base qualities are not available. The sample's time point label is to be understood as: baseline before oral tofacitinib. From alopecia areata patients, peripheral blood was collected along with lesional scalp punch biopsies. After PBMCs were isolated by density centrifugation and stained for CD3, CD4 and CD8, a FACSAria was used to sort CD4+ and CD8+ T cells. Receptor libraries were prepared by the immunoSEQ multiplex PCR assay. RNA was extracted from all samples and reverse transcribed into cDNA, which served as template for TCR sequencing. SuperScript III was used for first-strand cDNA synthesis, primed with a 2:1 mix of oligo-dT and random hexamers. A synthetic immune receptor repertoire was used to gauge amplification bias, and whatever bias remained was removed computationally. Under the source paper's analysis protocol: Raw reads were preprocessed to remove errors, and CDR3 was defined by IMGT conventions from the conserved cysteine to phenylalanine. To get clonality, Shannon entropy was normalized by log2 of the number of productive unique TCRs and the result was subtracted from 1. Whether scalp clones were CD4 or CD8 was inferred by matching scalp TCRbeta sequences against CD4 and CD8 repertoires sorted from blood. TCRdb re-hosts the immuneACCESS table, in-frame sequences only. Its copies lack some clones; in the studies checked, an unresolved V gene accounts for under half of them, and the cause for the rest is not known. V and J calls and clone size are as listed in that table; D and trimming were resolved from the DNA. In this sample the table shows 100,000 to 150,000 clones, about 50% of which occur a single time. The biggest ten clones account for under 20% of the sample.

This entry comes from a study of CD8+ T cells in alopecia areata (dated by TCRdb to the late 2010s). Regarding the research as a whole: Treated patients were enrolled in an open-label pilot trial of oral tofacitinib, 5 to 10 mg twice daily, for moderate-to-severe alopecia areata. Patients received tofacitinib for 6 to 18 months and were then followed off drug for 6 months to check for delayed response and recurrence. High-throughput TCRbeta sequencing was used to examine T cell clonal expansion in alopecia areata in both the C3H/HeJ mouse model and human patients. In humans, TCRbeta sequencing was performed on scalp tissue and on sorted CD4+ and CD8+ peripheral blood T cells from healthy controls and from patients with patchy or totalis/universalis alopecia areata. Tofacitinib-treated patients had biopsies at baseline and at 4 and 24 weeks of treatment, with a later scalp biopsy in several patients. Clonality in the scalp was compared among normal scalp (n=4), patchy alopecia areata scalp (n=8), and alopecia totalis/universalis scalp (n=8). RNA was extracted with the PAXgene miRNA kit for fixed scalp, the miRNeasy kit for PBMCs, and the RNeasy kit for mouse skin. TCRbeta CDR3 regions were amplified by immunoSEQ multiplex PCR using 35 Vbeta forward and 13 Jbeta reverse primers.

Study-level results and caveats: Compared with normal scalp, lesional scalp had higher clonality and more expanded CD8+ clones, particularly in alopecia totalis/universalis, a pattern that suggests antigenic drive. Shared TCR sequences between patients were less evident than in mice, which may be partly attributable to HLA diversity in the patient population. Unlike mouse skin, where gammadelta T cells dominate, normal human skin contains resident alphabeta T cells that get sequenced too, which complicates analysis of the scalp TCR repertoire.

As encoded in the germline V gene, CDR1 is SQVTM while CDR2 is ANQGSEA. The CDR3 contains 11 residues, cysteine and phenylalanine counted. Kept here is only the CDR3 DNA, which spans 33 bases and is read in frame from base 1. V gives up 4 bases and J gives up 6 bases, and the segment between their germline ends measures 9 bases. The rearranged segments are TRBV29-1 and TRBJ1-2, with the D gene not clear enough to name. This specimen consisted of CD8+ T cells sorted from blood, obtained at week 0. The source is a human donor with alopecia areata. The CDR3 protein sequence reads: CSVANLDGYTF. The nucleotides are TGCAGCGTTGCTAATTTGGATGGCTACACCTTC.